The T cell receptor beta chain described here comes from a study of blood T cell repertoires in COVID-19. Whole-study context: Acute-phase and convalescent COVID-19 samples originated in the United States, Italy and Spain. T cells, B-cell-depleted T cells, or PBMCs supplied cDNA or gDNA.

The CDR3 length is 17 residues. V was clipped by 4 bases and J by 7 bases; unmatched bases: 13. CDR1 is MGHRA, CDR2 YSYEKL, per germline. Study processing details: Reference gene primer amplification gave estimated nucleated cell counts. Profiling relied on immunoSEQ multiplex PCR, and the TCRdb table lists in-frame clones only, not all of them. V, J and clone size derive from that table, while D and trimming were established from the DNA sequence. The sample holds 95,000 or so clones, more than 80% seen once. Sequenced input: peripheral blood. This sequence originates from a human donor in a cohort sampled during active COVID-19. The chain joins TRBV4-1 to TRBJ2-2, with 9 bases aligning to TRBD2. The CDR3 DNA reads TGCGCCAGCAGCCGGGGAACTAGCGGGCCCCGGGGCGGGGAGCTGTTTTTT. Encoded protein: CASSRGTSGPRGGELFF.